This TCR beta chain was captured by sequencing in a study of long-term antiretroviral therapy in people with HIV. Running of the v3.0 immunoSEQ assay took place at survey level. The assay was immunoSEQ multiplex PCR, and TCRdb's table has in-frame clones only and misses some. The table has 30,000 or so clones, more than 85% seen once; the top ten hold 5.5% to 7%. In germline, CDR1 is MNHNY, CDR2 SVGAGI (reference sequence). After removal of 5 bases from V and 7 bases from J, the junction contained 7 bases not matched to a gene. The CDR3 totals 13 residues. V and J are TRBV6-6 and TRBJ1-2; 7 nucleotides align to TRBD1. The sequencing used unsorted PBMCs, collected 6.5 years after starting antiretroviral therapy. The sequence was collected from a woman between 40 and 50 years old with HIV. DNA of the CDR3: TGTGCCAGCAGTAGGGGGCGCCGGGCTGGCTACACCTTC. This translates into CASSRGRRAGYTF.